This section outlines one T cell receptor (beta chain) sequence together with its context. Its specificity is unknown. Trimming left V 5 bases short and J 0 bases short, with 12 bases between. Germline loops: CDR1 SQVTM, CDR2 ANQGSEA. This CDR3 is built from 14 residues. A second PCR of 7 to 11 cycles used a sample-barcoded 5' primer and a J-beta primer mix. A template-switch adaptor with 12 random nucleotides tagged each cDNA molecule. TCRdb reanalysed the 5' RACE reads using MiXCR and keeps one entry per CDR3 protein. The sample yields about 800,000 distinct CDR3 sequences, more than 45% seen once. These data come from a study of blood T cells in healthy people across ages. Study-wide results and caveats: Calculation of diversity from one million T cells yielded estimates considered to be underestimates.

Researchers report isolating at least 6 million PBMCs per sample. The sequence derives from a man aged 25 to 40 in good health. The sample taken for sequencing was blood. The chain has TRBV29-1 and TRBJ2-3; D not certain. CDR3 residues: CSVSLGQSTDTQYF. The DNA for the CDR3 is TGCAGCGTTTCCCTTGGGCAGAGCACAGATACGCAGTATTTT.